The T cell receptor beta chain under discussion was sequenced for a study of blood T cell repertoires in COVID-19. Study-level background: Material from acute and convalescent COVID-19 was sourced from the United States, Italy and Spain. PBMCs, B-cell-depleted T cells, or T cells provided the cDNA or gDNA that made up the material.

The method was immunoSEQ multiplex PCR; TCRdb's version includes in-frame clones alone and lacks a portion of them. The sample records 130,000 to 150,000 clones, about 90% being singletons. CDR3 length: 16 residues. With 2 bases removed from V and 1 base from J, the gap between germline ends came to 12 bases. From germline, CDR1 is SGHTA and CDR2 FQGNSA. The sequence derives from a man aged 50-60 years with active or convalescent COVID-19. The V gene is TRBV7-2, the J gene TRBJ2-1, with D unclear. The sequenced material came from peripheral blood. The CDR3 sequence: CASSLYLEVSYNEQFF. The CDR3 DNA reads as TGTGCCAGCAGCTTATATCTTGAGGTTTCCTACAATGAGCAGTTCTTC.